This T cell receptor (beta chain) appears in the sequencing data of a study of monozygotic twins with inflammatory bowel disease. This CDR3 has 15 residues. In germline, CDR1 is KGHSH, CDR2 LQKENI. TCRdb reprocessed the 5' RACE reads, keeping one entry per CDR3 protein, no DNA. This sample's clone table lists approximately 400,000 distinct CDR3 sequences. This chain connects TRBV18 to TRBJ2-5. The specimen sequenced was blood. This TCR derives from a human donor with ulcerative colitis or Crohn's disease, or a healthy co-twin of an affected twin (not recorded which). CDR3 sequence reads: CASSPPGGYQETQYF.